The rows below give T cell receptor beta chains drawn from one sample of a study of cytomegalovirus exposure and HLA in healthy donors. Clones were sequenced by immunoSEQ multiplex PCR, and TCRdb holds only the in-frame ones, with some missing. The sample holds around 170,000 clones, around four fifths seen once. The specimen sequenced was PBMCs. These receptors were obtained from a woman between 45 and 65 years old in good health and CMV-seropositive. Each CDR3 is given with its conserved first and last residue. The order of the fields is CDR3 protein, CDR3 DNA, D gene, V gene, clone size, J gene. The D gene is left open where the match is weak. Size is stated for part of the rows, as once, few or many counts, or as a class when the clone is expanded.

CDR3aa: CASSLAGTGADTEAFF; CDR3nt: TGCGCCAGCAGCTTGGCGGGGACAGGGGCGGACACTGAAGCTTTCTTT; d_gene: TRBD1; v_gene: TRBV5-1; abundance: NA; j_gene: TRBJ1-1
CDR3aa: CASSRGLAGGQETQYF; CDR3nt: TGTGCCAGCAGCCGAGGACTAGCGGGGGGCCAAGAGACCCAGTACTTC; d_gene: TRBD2; v_gene: TRBV7-6; abundance: NA; j_gene: TRBJ2-5
CDR3aa: CASSRLAGGTGELFF; CDR3nt: TGTGCCAGCAGTAGACTAGCGGGGGGCACCGGGGAGCTGTTTTTT; d_gene: TRBD2; v_gene: TRBV2; abundance: NA; j_gene: TRBJ2-2
CDR3aa: CAISEFGTGGGYTF; CDR3nt: TGTGCCATCAGTGAGTTTGGGACAGGCGGTGGCTACACCTTC; d_gene: TRBD1; v_gene: TRBV10-3; abundance: NA; j_gene: TRBJ1-2
CDR3aa: CASSLNRDTEAFF; CDR3nt: TGTGCCAGCAGCTTAAACAGGGACACTGAAGCTTTCTTT; d_gene: NA; v_gene: TRBV11-3; abundance: few; j_gene: TRBJ1-1
CDR3aa: CASSLTGGPGNEQFF; CDR3nt: TGTGCCAGCAGCTTAACGGGGGGCCCGGGGAATGAGCAGTTCTTC; d_gene: NA; v_gene: TRBV7-2; abundance: NA; j_gene: TRBJ2-1
CDR3aa: CASSPGRQGTYEQYF; CDR3nt: TGTGCCAGCAGTCCCGGCCGACAGGGGACATACGAGCAGTACTTC; d_gene: TRBD1; v_gene: TRBV28; abundance: NA; j_gene: TRBJ2-7
CDR3aa: CASSSDRVGRETQYF; CDR3nt: TGTGCCAGCAGTTCCGACAGGGTAGGGAGAGAGACCCAGTACTTC; d_gene: TRBD1; v_gene: TRBV5-4; abundance: NA; j_gene: TRBJ2-5
CDR3aa: CASSQGLYNEQFF; CDR3nt: TGCGCCAGCAGCCAGGGACTTTACAATGAGCAGTTCTTC; d_gene: NA; v_gene: TRBV4-1; abundance: NA; j_gene: TRBJ2-1
CDR3aa: CAWGLAGHSYEQYF; CDR3nt: TGTGCCTGGGGACTAGCGGGACACTCCTACGAGCAGTACTTC; d_gene: TRBD2; v_gene: TRBV30; abundance: NA; j_gene: TRBJ2-7
CDR3aa: CASIYLRGGPTGELFF; CDR3nt: TGTGCCAGCATTTATCTCCGGGGGGGCCCTACCGGGGAGCTGTTTTTT; d_gene: TRBD2; v_gene: TRBV7-2; abundance: once; j_gene: TRBJ2-2
CDR3aa: CASSRNSGQGGQETQYF; CDR3nt: TGTGCCAGCTCACGTAACTCAGGACAGGGAGGGCAAGAGACCCAGTACTTC; d_gene: NA; v_gene: TRBV18; abundance: NA; j_gene: TRBJ2-5
CDR3aa: CASSWDDRGLAKNIQYF; CDR3nt: TGCGCCAGCAGCTGGGACGACAGGGGACTAGCCAAAAACATTCAGTACTTC; d_gene: TRBD1; v_gene: TRBV5-1; abundance: few; j_gene: TRBJ2-4
CDR3aa: CASSTDRQETQYF; CDR3nt: TGTGCCAGCAGCACGGACAGACAAGAGACCCAGTACTTC; d_gene: NA; v_gene: TRBV6-5; abundance: NA; j_gene: TRBJ2-5
CDR3aa: CASSRDRDTEAFF; CDR3nt: TGTGCCAGCAGCCGGGACAGGGACACTGAAGCTTTCTTT; d_gene: TRBD1; v_gene: TRBV5-6; abundance: few; j_gene: TRBJ1-1
CDR3aa: CASSPNLLLSYEQYF; CDR3nt: TGTGCCAGCAGCCCAAACTTACTTCTCTCCTACGAGCAGTACTTC; d_gene: NA; v_gene: TRBV9; abundance: NA; j_gene: TRBJ2-7
CDR3aa: CASKVAGAYFNSPLHF; CDR3nt: TGTGCCAGCAAAGTGGCGGGGGCCTATTTTAATTCACCCCTCCACTTT; d_gene: NA; v_gene: TRBV27; abundance: NA; j_gene: TRBJ1-6
CDR3aa: CASSPGGTGPQYF; CDR3nt: TGTGCCAGCAGCCCCGGGGGGACAGGGCCGCAGTATTTT; d_gene: TRBD1; v_gene: TRBV7-2; abundance: NA; j_gene: TRBJ2-3
CDR3aa: CASSLGQGQSGELFF; CDR3nt: TGTGCCAGCAGCTTGGGACAGGGGCAAAGCGGGGAGCTGTTTTTT; d_gene: TRBD1; v_gene: TRBV11-1; abundance: once; j_gene: TRBJ2-2
CDR3aa: CASSQQGEFTEAFF; CDR3nt: TGCGCCAGCAGCCAACAGGGTGAGTTCACTGAAGCTTTCTTT; d_gene: NA; v_gene: TRBV5-1; abundance: NA; j_gene: TRBJ1-1
CDR3aa: CASSSPLAGGGETQYF; CDR3nt: TGTGCCAGCAGCTCCCCCCTAGCGGGGGGAGGAGAGACCCAGTACTTC; d_gene: TRBD2; v_gene: TRBV5-5; abundance: NA; j_gene: TRBJ2-5
CDR3aa: CASRPSDSEAFF; CDR3nt: TGTGCCAGCAGGCCATCGGACAGTGAAGCTTTCTTT; d_gene: NA; v_gene: TRBV6-5; abundance: few; j_gene: TRBJ1-1
CDR3aa: CASSPPGRAGNNQPQHF; CDR3nt: TGTGCCAGCAGCCCCCCCGGCCGGGCAGGGAACAATCAGCCCCAGCATTTT; d_gene: NA; v_gene: TRBV2; abundance: NA; j_gene: TRBJ1-5
CDR3aa: CASSSPGGAGELFF; CDR3nt: TGTGCCAGCAGCTCACCGGGGGGGGCCGGGGAGCTGTTTTTT; d_gene: TRBD2; v_gene: TRBV5-4; abundance: NA; j_gene: TRBJ2-2
CDR3aa: CASSPGLAGGDTQYF; CDR3nt: TGTGCCAGCAGCCCCGGACTAGCGGGGGGGGATACGCAGTATTTT; d_gene: TRBD2; v_gene: TRBV7-3; abundance: NA; j_gene: TRBJ2-3
CDR3aa: CASSLAGIAGVSGELFF; CDR3nt: TGTGCCAGCAGCTTGGCCGGGATAGCGGGGGTTTCCGGGGAGCTGTTTTTT; d_gene: TRBD2; v_gene: TRBV5-4; abundance: NA; j_gene: TRBJ2-2
CDR3aa: CASSKPDRGGELFF; CDR3nt: TGTGCCAGTAGTAAGCCCGACAGGGGCGGGGAGCTGTTTTTT; d_gene: TRBD1; v_gene: TRBV19; abundance: NA; j_gene: TRBJ2-2
CDR3aa: CASSFLQGAWDNEQFF; CDR3nt: TGTGCCAGCTCATTCCTACAGGGGGCTTGGGACAATGAGCAGTTCTTC; d_gene: TRBD1; v_gene: TRBV18; abundance: NA; j_gene: TRBJ2-1
CDR3aa: CSSSRGPYEQYF; CDR3nt: TGTTCCAGCAGTAGGGGTCCCTACGAGCAGTACTTC; d_gene: NA; v_gene: TRBV7-9; abundance: NA; j_gene: TRBJ2-7
CDR3aa: CASNRQGRNEKLFF; CDR3nt: TGTGCCAGCAACCGACAGGGAAGAAATGAAAAACTGTTTTTT; d_gene: TRBD1; v_gene: TRBV2; abundance: few; j_gene: TRBJ1-4
CDR3aa: CASTATGINYGYTF; CDR3nt: TGTGCCAGCACCGCGACAGGGATCAACTATGGCTACACCTTC; d_gene: TRBD1; v_gene: TRBV7-9; abundance: once; j_gene: TRBJ1-2
CDR3aa: CSVAPVDTEAFF; CDR3nt: TGCAGCGTTGCCCCGGTCGACACTGAAGCTTTCTTT; d_gene: NA; v_gene: TRBV29-1; abundance: NA; j_gene: TRBJ1-1
CDR3aa: CASSDRKGLNQPQHF; CDR3nt: TGTGCCAGCAGTGATAGGAAGGGACTCAATCAGCCCCAGCATTTT; d_gene: NA; v_gene: TRBV6-1; abundance: few; j_gene: TRBJ1-5
CDR3aa: CASSLVLGLPRDF; CDR3nt: TGTGCCAGCAGCTTGGTTTTGGGACTCCCCCGGGACTTC; d_gene: NA; v_gene: TRBV5-6; abundance: NA; j_gene: TRBJ2-7
CDR3aa: CASSLGQGANYGYTF; CDR3nt: TGTGCCAGCAGTTTAGGGCAGGGTGCTAACTATGGCTACACCTTC; d_gene: NA; v_gene: TRBV27; abundance: NA; j_gene: TRBJ1-2
CDR3aa: CASSMAGTDTGELFF; CDR3nt: TGCGCCAGCAGCATGGCCGGGACAGACACCGGGGAGCTGTTTTTT; d_gene: TRBD1; v_gene: TRBV5-1; abundance: NA; j_gene: TRBJ2-2
CDR3aa: CASSGLTNQPQHF; CDR3nt: TGTGCCAGCAGTGGACTAACGAATCAGCCCCAGCATTTT; d_gene: NA; v_gene: TRBV2; abundance: NA; j_gene: TRBJ1-5
CDR3aa: CASSEFFEIVPLHF; CDR3nt: TGTGCCAGCAGTGAATTTTTTGAGATTGTACCCCTCCACTTT; d_gene: NA; v_gene: TRBV25-1; abundance: NA; j_gene: TRBJ1-6
CDR3aa: CASMPGSGGTGELFF; CDR3nt: TGTGCCAGCATGCCGGGGAGCGGGGGCACCGGGGAGCTGTTTTTT; d_gene: TRBD2; v_gene: TRBV2; abundance: NA; j_gene: TRBJ2-2
CDR3aa: CAWSAGDISTDTQYF; CDR3nt: TGTGCCTGGAGTGCCGGGGACATCAGCACAGATACGCAGTATTTT; d_gene: NA; v_gene: TRBV30; abundance: once; j_gene: TRBJ2-3
CDR3aa: CASSSGGSNQPQHF; CDR3nt: TGTGCCAGCAGCTCCGGGGGTAGCAATCAGCCCCAGCATTTT; d_gene: NA; v_gene: TRBV7-9; abundance: NA; j_gene: TRBJ1-5
CDR3aa: CASSLTGGGGASYNEQFF; CDR3nt: TGTGCCAGCAGCTTAACTGGAGGCGGGGGGGCCTCCTACAATGAGCAGTTCTTC; d_gene: TRBD2; v_gene: TRBV7-9; abundance: NA; j_gene: TRBJ2-1
CDR3aa: CASRGTGGYEQYF; CDR3nt: TGTGCCAGCAGAGGGACAGGGGGCTACGAGCAGTACTTC; d_gene: TRBD1; v_gene: TRBV13; abundance: NA; j_gene: TRBJ2-7
CDR3aa: CASSSSSGGHQETQYF; CDR3nt: TGTGCCAGCAGCTCGAGCAGCGGGGGCCACCAAGAGACCCAGTACTTC; d_gene: TRBD2; v_gene: TRBV11-3; abundance: NA; j_gene: TRBJ2-5
CDR3aa: CASSDPDRAHEQYF; CDR3nt: TGTGCCAGCAGTGACCCGGACAGGGCCCACGAGCAGTACTTC; d_gene: TRBD1; v_gene: TRBV2; abundance: NA; j_gene: TRBJ2-7
CDR3aa: CASSQVLSSGRPYEQYF; CDR3nt: TGCGCCAGCAGCCAAGTCCTCTCTAGCGGGCGACCCTACGAGCAGTACTTC; d_gene: TRBD2; v_gene: TRBV4-1; abundance: NA; j_gene: TRBJ2-7
CDR3aa: CASSQIAGGLTDTQYF; CDR3nt: TGCGCCAGCAGCCAGATAGCGGGGGGCCTCACAGATACGCAGTATTTT; d_gene: TRBD2; v_gene: TRBV4-1; abundance: NA; j_gene: TRBJ2-3
CDR3aa: CASRSEETQYF; CDR3nt: TGTGCCAGCAGATCCGAAGAGACCCAGTACTTC; d_gene: NA; v_gene: TRBV5-4; abundance: NA; j_gene: TRBJ2-5
CDR3aa: CASSPQMGSYEQYF; CDR3nt: TGTGCCAGCTCACCTCAAATGGGGAGCTACGAGCAGTACTTC; d_gene: NA; v_gene: TRBV18; abundance: NA; j_gene: TRBJ2-7
CDR3aa: CASSPMRGTGELFF; CDR3nt: TGTGCCAGCTCACCCATGCGGGGAACCGGGGAGCTGTTTTTT; d_gene: NA; v_gene: TRBV18; abundance: NA; j_gene: TRBJ2-2
CDR3aa: CASSQGQNNYGYTF; CDR3nt: TGTGCCAGCAGCCAAGGACAGAATAACTATGGCTACACCTTC; d_gene: NA; v_gene: TRBV5-5; abundance: NA; j_gene: TRBJ1-2
CDR3aa: CASSAGQGMSWEKLFF; CDR3nt: TGTGCCAGCAGCGCCGGACAGGGGATGAGTTGGGAAAAACTGTTTTTT; d_gene: TRBD1; v_gene: TRBV2; abundance: NA; j_gene: TRBJ1-4
CDR3aa: CASSAPPTGGADTQYF; CDR3nt: TGTGCCAGCAGCGCCCCCCCGACAGGGGGCGCAGATACGCAGTATTTT; d_gene: TRBD1; v_gene: TRBV9; abundance: NA; j_gene: TRBJ2-3
CDR3aa: CASSPSTSGGPNTEAFF; CDR3nt: TGTGCCAGCTCACCATCCACCTCAGGGGGCCCGAACACTGAAGCTTTCTTT; d_gene: TRBD1; v_gene: TRBV18; abundance: NA; j_gene: TRBJ1-1
CDR3aa: CASSPGTAYNSPLHF; CDR3nt: TGTGCCAGCAGCCCCGGGACAGCCTATAATTCACCCCTCCACTTT; d_gene: TRBD1; v_gene: TRBV7-2; abundance: NA; j_gene: TRBJ1-6
CDR3aa: CASSQDRAGTDTQYF; CDR3nt: TGCGCCAGCAGCCAGGACAGGGCTGGCACAGATACGCAGTATTTT; d_gene: TRBD1; v_gene: TRBV4-1; abundance: NA; j_gene: TRBJ2-3
CDR3aa: CASSLGGGGADTQYF; CDR3nt: TGTGCCAGCAGCTTGGGTGGGGGCGGCGCAGATACGCAGTATTTT; d_gene: NA; v_gene: TRBV5-4; abundance: NA; j_gene: TRBJ2-3
CDR3aa: CATGDRGNEQYF; CDR3nt: TGTGCCACCGGGGACAGGGGAAACGAGCAGTACTTC; d_gene: TRBD1; v_gene: TRBV27; abundance: NA; j_gene: TRBJ2-7
CDR3aa: CASGPGVSYNSPLHF; CDR3nt: TGTGCTAGTGGTCCCGGGGTGTCCTATAATTCACCCCTCCACTTT; d_gene: NA; v_gene: TRBV12-5; abundance: NA; j_gene: TRBJ1-6
CDR3aa: CASRLAPLANNEQFF; CDR3nt: TGCGCCAGCCGGTTAGCGCCCCTCGCAAACAATGAGCAGTTCTTC; d_gene: NA; v_gene: TRBV5-1; abundance: NA; j_gene: TRBJ2-1